Below are 21 T cell receptor beta chains sequenced from a single sample in a study of shared clonotypes between healthy human individuals. Method: immunoSEQ multiplex PCR; TCRdb's copy keeps in-frame clones and lacks some. Among about 2.1 million clones listed, just under 95% were seen once. CD45RO-negative CD8 cells positively selected for CCR7 made up the naive population, which excluded terminally differentiated effector memory CD45RA+ cells. Sequencing used naive CD8+ T cells from PBMCs. These receptors were collected from a man aged 18 to 29 in good health. Some clones in this sample may be carry-over from other donors' samples.

The J gene is TRBJ1-5, the V gene TRBV30; 7 bases match TRBD1. CDR1 and CDR2 (germline): GTSNPN, SVGIG (reference sequence). V shed 1 base, J shed 5 bases, and the junction held 2 bases outside the gene matches. This CDR3 has 13 residues. The CDR3 nucleotides read TGTGCCTGGAGTGGACAGGGTGATCAGCCCCAGCATTTT. It encodes CAWSGQGDQPQHF.

This clone was seen a single time. The J gene is TRBJ2-7, the V gene TRBV14; 13 bases agree with TRBD2. The CDR3 is made up of 15 amino acids. Per germline, CDR1 SGHDN and CDR2 FVKESK. With 5 bases clipped from V and 6 bases from J, the junction kept 7 bases outside the gene matches. CDR3 sequence reads: CASSDGLAGVLEQYF. For the CDR3, the DNA is TGTGCCAGCAGCGACGGACTAGCGGGAGTCCTCGAGCAGTACTTC. The whole variable domain, remainder taken from reference TRBV14 and TRBJ2-7, is EAGVTQFPSHSVIEKGQTVTLRCDPISGHDNLYWYRRVMGKEIKFLLHFVKESKQDESGMPNNRFLAERTGGTYSTLKVQPAELEDSGVYFCASSDGLAGVLEQYFGPGTRLTVT.

J is TRBJ1-1 and V is TRBV7-8, with no clear D. Germline assignment: CDR1 SGHVS and CDR2 FQNEAQ. This CDR3 spans 17 amino acids. Trimming shortened V by 2 bases and J by 8 bases, and 24 bases separated the two germline ends. The CDR3 DNA reads as TGTGCCAGCAGCTTACCTGGGGATTTTAGTTATTCGGCCGAAGCTTTCTTT. It encodes CASSLPGDFSYSAEAFF.

The chain's CDR3 is CAISLDSHSGNTIYF. CDR3 sequence (DNA): TGTGCCATCAGCTTGGACAGTCACTCTGGAAACACCATATATTTT. The genes are TRBV10-3 and TRBJ1-3, with a tentative D call TRBD1 (6 bases). CDR3 length: 15 residues. V gave up 6 bases and J gave up 0 bases, with 12 bases separating them. Germline V gene sequence: CDR1 ENHRY, CDR2 SYGVKD.

The V call is TRBV11-2, the J call TRBJ2-1; 7 positions match TRBD2. CDR1 SGHAT and CDR2 FQNNGV come from the germline V gene. The CDR3 length is 15 residues. Losses at the gene ends were 6 bases for V and 2 bases for J; bases not matched to a gene: 7. CDR3 sequence: CASRPASGAYNEQFF. The CDR3 DNA reads TGTGCCAGCAGACCGGCTAGCGGAGCCTACAATGAGCAGTTCTTC. Using reference TRBV11-2 and TRBJ2-1 for the parts outside the CDR3, the full variable domain is EAGVAQSPRYKIIEKRQSVAFWCNPISGHATLYWYQQILGQGPKLLIQFQNNGVVDDSQLPKDRFSAERLKGVDSTLKIQPAKLEDSAVYLCASRPASGAYNEQFFGPGTRLTVL.

As DNA, the CDR3 is TGCAGTGCTAGTCGAGGTCGCGAGCAGTACTTC. This gives the protein CSASRGREQYF. V usage is TRBV20-1 and J usage is TRBJ2-7, with unresolved D. Trimming removed 3 bases at V and 6 bases at J, with 9 bases between. CDR3 size: 11 residues. Germline V gives CDR1 DFQATT, CDR2 SNEGSKA (reference sequence).

With regard to this clone: Other DNA sequences within the sample encode an identical CDR3. V and J are TRBV7-9 and TRBJ2-1, with D possibly being TRBD2 (5 bases). The V gene's germline CDR1 is SEHNR and CDR2 FQNEAQ (reference sequence). Trimming removed 0 bases from V and 3 bases from J, with 6 bases in between. This CDR3 comprises 14 residues. CDR3 bases: TGTGCCAGCAGCTTAGCGGGAGTCTACAATGAGCAGTTCTTC. Encoded protein: CASSLAGVYNEQFF.

The V gene is TRBV28, the J gene TRBJ2-7; no clear D. Germline loops: CDR1 MDHEN, CDR2 SYDVKM. Between the trimmed V and J ends, which lost 4 bases and 2 bases, there was a span of 18 bases. The CDR3 has 16 residues. CDR3 sequence: CASSYPVEDRAYEQYF. In nucleotides, the CDR3 is TGTGCCAGCAGTTATCCTGTTGAGGACCGCGCCTACGAGCAGTACTTC.

The chain links TRBV10-3 to TRBJ1-3, with 9 bases matching TRBD1. Germline V gives CDR1 ENHRY, CDR2 SYGVKD. With 4 bases clipped from V and 2 bases from J, the junction kept 6 bases outside the gene matches. This CDR3 has 16 amino acids. CDR3 residues: CAISGATGGTGNTIYF. The CDR3 nucleotides are TGTGCCATCAGTGGGGCGACAGGGGGTACTGGAAACACCATATATTTT.

This clone has more than one count but fewer than ten. The chain links TRBV6-4 to TRBJ2-1; 9 nucleotides match TRBD1. Germline values: CDR1 MRHNA, CDR2 SNTAGT. This CDR3 has 15 amino acids. V dropped 0 bases and J dropped 6; count of bases not matched to a gene: 3. CDR3 protein: CASSDSGQGGNEQFF. The CDR3 DNA reads as TGTGCCAGCAGTGACTCGGGACAGGGAGGCAATGAGCAGTTCTTC.

This clone was recorded only once. The chain carries TRBV6-1 and TRBJ2-1, with D tentatively TRBD2 (6 bases). This CDR3 comprises 15 residues. Trimming stripped 6 bases from V and 0 bases from J, with 12 bases between. In germline, CDR1 is MNHNS, CDR2 SASEGT. In DNA, the CDR3 is TGTGCCAGCAGCGTAGCGGCAGACTCCTACAATGAGCAGTTCTTC. Translated: CASSVAADSYNEQFF.

This chain links TRBV11-2 with TRBJ1-1; D remains ambiguous. This CDR3 is built from 14 residues. The V gene lost 1 base and the J gene lost 2 bases, with 8 bases spanning the gap. Looked up from germline, CDR1 is SGHAT and CDR2 is FQNNGV. The CDR3, as DNA: TGTGCCAGCAGCTTAGTATCCAGAAACACTGAAGCTTTCTTT. Translated: CASSLVSRNTEAFF.

The rearrangement uses TRBV6-6 and TRBJ1-1, with 10 bases matching TRBD1. The ends lost 5 bases at V and 6 bases at J; junction bases unmatched: 9. Germline V gives CDR1 MNHNY, CDR2 SVGAGI (reference sequence). The CDR3 length is 15 residues. The CDR3 DNA follows: TGTGCCAGCAGTCCACCGGGACAGGGGCGCCCTGAAGCTTTCTTT. Translated: CASSPPGQGRPEAFF.

This chain connects TRBV11-1 to TRBJ2-7; D possibly corresponds to TRBD1 (6 bases). Per the germline V gene, CDR1 is SGHAT and CDR2 is FQDESV (reference sequence). This CDR3 is built from 15 residues. Trimming took off 3 bases at V and 2 bases at J, with 14 bases between the two ends. The CDR3 sequence is CASSFFGTPTYEQYF. CDR3 nucleotide sequence: TGTGCCAGCAGCTTCTTCGGGACACCCACCTACGAGCAGTACTTC.

The chain links TRBV7-9 to TRBJ2-7; 8 bases are a match to TRBD1. The trim removed 5 bases at V and 0 bases at J, leaving 9 bases unmatched. Germline CDR1 reads SEHNR; CDR2 reads FQNEAQ (reference sequence). CDR3 length: 16 amino acids. The CDR3 loop reads CASSEVRTGISYEQYF. The CDR3 coding sequence is TGTGCCAGCAGCGAGGTCAGGACAGGGATCTCCTACGAGCAGTACTTC.

The V and J genes are TRBV6-5 and TRBJ1-2; D gene uncertain. Germline V gives CDR1 MNHEY, CDR2 SVGAGI. The CDR3 consists of 16 residues. V lost 4 bases and J 0 bases, leaving 15 bases between the germline ends. CDR3 nucleotide sequence: TGTGCCAGCAGTTGGTCTATCGGGGAAGCTAACTATGGCTACACCTTC. Its protein product is CASSWSIGEANYGYTF.

The rearrangement links TRBV7-9 to TRBJ2-3; 8 bases map to TRBD1. There are 18 residues in the CDR3. The V segment lost 5 bases and the J segment 0 bases; nucleotides outside the gene matches: 13. CDR1 is SEHNR and CDR2 is FQNEAQ in the germline V gene (reference sequence). CDR3 DNA sequence: TGTGCCAGCAGCCCACGAACCAACAGGGGGGACAGCACAGATACGCAGTATTTT. It encodes CASSPRTNRGDSTDTQYF.

The V and J genes are TRBV19 and TRBJ2-3; 13 bases are shared with TRBD2. There are 15 residues in the CDR3. Germline-derived CDR1 and CDR2 are LNHDA and SQIVND (reference sequence). V shed 6 bases, J shed 2 bases, and the junction held 2 bases outside the gene matches. CDR3 bases: TGTGCCAGTAGGGGACTAGCGGGGACCACAGATACGCAGTATTTT. This gives the protein CASRGLAGTTDTQYF.

The V call is TRBV27, the J call TRBJ2-7, with D perhaps matching TRBD1 (5 bases). This CDR3 comprises 11 residues. V was clipped by 10 bases and J by 5 bases, with 12 bases between them. CDR1 is MNHEY, CDR2 SMNVEV, per germline (reference sequence). This CDR3 is CATRRGNEQYF. In DNA form, the CDR3 reads TGTGCCACAAGAAGGGGAAACGAGCAGTACTTC.

This clone came up once. CDR3 region: CASSRPWGVNTGELFF. CDR3 bases: TGTGCCAGCAGCCGCCCCTGGGGGGTGAACACCGGGGAGCTGTTTTTT. This chain joins TRBV27 and TRBJ2-2, with D perhaps matching TRBD2 (6 bases). V was shortened by 6 bases and J by 1 base, with 15 bases between the two germline ends. The CDR3 extends over 16 amino acids. Germline loops: CDR1 MNHEY, CDR2 SMNVEV (reference sequence).

The rearrangement joins TRBV7-9 to TRBJ1-2; 8 positions match TRBD1. The CDR3 consists of 17 residues. CDR1 and CDR2 (germline): SEHNR, FQNEAQ (reference sequence). Losses at the gene ends were 4 bases for V and 5 bases for J; bases not matched to a gene: 15. This CDR3 is CASSSLWGQGAEYGYTF. CDR3 sequence (DNA): TGTGCCAGCAGCTCACTTTGGGGGCAGGGGGCGGAATATGGCTACACCTTC.